These 11 T cell receptor beta chains originate from one sample sequenced in a study of blood T cells in healthy people across ages. Next came a second PCR, run for about 7 to 12 cycles, which used a sample-barcoded 5' primer along with a J-beta primer mix. One entry per CDR3 protein results from TCRdb running MiXCR on the 5' RACE reads. The sample shows around 900,000 distinct CDR3 sequences, around 26% of them seen only once. Sequencing input: blood. These receptors all stem from a woman older than 75 in good health.

Regarding this clonotype: A clone one base away is much larger, so this may be a read error. The chain is built from TRBV12-3 or TRBV12-4 and TRBJ2-3, with TRBD1 matching over 10 bases. The CDR3 spans 16 residues. J gave up 4 bases and V 5 bases, and 9 bases lay outside the gene matches. CDR3 region: CASSSWTGGVPDTQYF. The DNA for the CDR3 is TGTGCCAGCAGTAGCTGGACAGGGGGGGTGCCAGATACGCAGTATTTT.

This clonotype was detected ten times or more. The chain links TRBV29-1 to TRBJ1-5, with 8 bases fitting TRBD1. This CDR3 is built from 15 residues. From germline, CDR1 is SQVTM and CDR2 ANQGSEA. After removal of 5 bases from V and 6 bases from J, the junction contained 12 bases not matched to a gene. The CDR3 DNA follows: TGCAGCGTTACGACAGGGACAGGCGTGGGTCAGCCCCAGCATTTT. It encodes CSVTTGTGVGQPQHF.

As to this clonotype: Being one base from a much bigger clone, this may be a read error. This chain connects TRBV7-2 to TRBJ1-2; D uncertain. Germline values: CDR1 SGHTA, CDR2 FQGNSA. V was shortened by 4 bases and J by 4 bases, with 7 bases between the two germline ends. The CDR3 consists of 12 residues. CDR3 coding DNA: TGTGCCAGCAGCTACCTACGCTATGGCTACACCTTC. Protein: CASSYLRYGYTF.

On this clonotype itself: This sequence may be a read error, since a much larger clone differs from it by one base. This chain connects TRBV6-2 or TRBV6-3 to TRBJ2-7; 7 positions match TRBD1. V lost 7 bases to trimming and J lost 2 bases; unmatched junction nucleotides: 8. Germline lookup yields CDR1 MNHEY and CDR2 SVGEGT. This CDR3 is 14 amino acids long. The CDR3 DNA sequence: TGTGCCAGCAAGGGACAGCTGAGTACCTACGAGCAGTACTTC. Amino acids: CASKGQLSTYEQYF.

A word on this clonotype: A much larger clonotype is one base distant, so this may be a read error. This sequence joins TRBV5-1 and TRBJ2-5, with 11 bases identical to TRBD2. CDR1 is SGHRS, CDR2 YFSETQ, per germline. Trimming cost V 2 bases and J 9 bases; bases outside gene matches: 9. The CDR3 extends over 15 amino acids. The CDR3 is CASSFTTSGGESQYF. CDR3 nucleotides: TGCGCCAGCAGCTTTACAACTAGCGGGGGTGAGTCCCAGTACTTC.

This clonotype was picked up many times. This sequence joins TRBV28 and TRBJ2-1; D remains unclear. Germline lookup yields CDR1 MDHEN and CDR2 SYDVKM. V shed 5 bases and J shed 10 bases, with 24 bases lying between them. The CDR3 is 16 residues long. For the CDR3, the DNA is TGTGCCAGCAGTCCCTCGTGGCCTCTGAAAGGACGCGAGCAGTTCTTC. Translation gives CASSPSWPLKGREQFF.

At least ten counts were recorded for this clonotype. The genes are TRBV7-8 and TRBJ1-5; D is unclear. This CDR3 has 12 amino acids. V dropped 6 bases and J dropped 7 bases, with 10 bases sitting between them. Germline V CDR1 and CDR2: SGHVS, FQNEAQ. CDR3: CASSYGLQPQHF. CDR3 DNA sequence: TGTGCCAGCAGTTACGGACTGCAGCCCCAGCATTTT.

Note on this clonotype: The conserved final phenylalanine or tryptophan is absent from the CDR3, which likely points to a read error. The chain links TRBV18 to TRBJ2-5; D not resolved. Germline CDR1 and CDR2: KGHSH and LQKENI. The CDR3 consists of 13 residues. V lost 0 bases to trimming and J lost 5 bases, with 7 bases between them. This CDR3 is CASSPPAWETQYC. The CDR3 DNA is TGTGCCAGCTCACCACCTGCCTGGGAGACCCAGTACTGC.

The V gene is TRBV5-4, the J gene TRBJ2-7; 11 bases align to TRBD2. Germline CDR1 and CDR2: SGHNT and YYREEE (reference sequence). V shed 4 bases, J shed 3 bases, and the junction held 6 bases outside the gene matches. This CDR3 has 15 residues. CDR3 region: CASSSSGGASYEQYF. CDR3 DNA sequence: TGTGCCAGCAGCAGTAGCGGGGGGGCCAGCTACGAGCAGTACTTC.

The chain's CDR3 is CSAARTGASGDQPQHF. In DNA form, the CDR3 reads TGCAGTGCTGCCCGAACCGGGGCATCCGGGGATCAGCCCCAGCATTTT. The V and J genes are TRBV20-1 and TRBJ1-5, with TRBD1 as a possible D gene (5 bases). The CDR3 consists of 16 residues. The germline gives CDR1 DFQATT, CDR2 SNEGSKA (reference sequence). V lost 5 bases and J 5 bases, leaving 22 bases between the germline ends.

A word on this clonotype: This may stem from a read error, because a much larger clone lies one nucleotide away. This chain connects TRBV28 to TRBJ2-4; a weak D match, TRBD1 (6 bases). TRBJ2-5 explains the end of the DNA better; the J call may be wrong. The CDR3 totals 13 residues. CDR1 is MDHEN, CDR2 SYDVKM, per germline. The CDR3 sequence: CASRPRGVETQYF. CDR3 nucleotide sequence: TGTGCCAGCAGGCCCAGGGGTGTGGAGACCCAGTACTTC.